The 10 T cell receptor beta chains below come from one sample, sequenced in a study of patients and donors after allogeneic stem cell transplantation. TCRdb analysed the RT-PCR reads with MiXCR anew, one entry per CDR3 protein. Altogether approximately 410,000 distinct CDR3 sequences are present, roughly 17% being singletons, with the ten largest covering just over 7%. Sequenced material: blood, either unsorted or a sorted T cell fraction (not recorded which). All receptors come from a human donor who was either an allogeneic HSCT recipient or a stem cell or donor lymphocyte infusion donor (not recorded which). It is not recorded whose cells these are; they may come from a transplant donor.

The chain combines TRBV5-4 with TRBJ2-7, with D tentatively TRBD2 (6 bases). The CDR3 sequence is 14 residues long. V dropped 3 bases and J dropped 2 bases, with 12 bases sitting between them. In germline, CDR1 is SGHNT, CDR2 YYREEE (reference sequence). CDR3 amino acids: CASSSLAQTYEQYF. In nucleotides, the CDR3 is TGTGCCAGCAGCTCCCTAGCGCAAACCTACGAGCAGTACTTC. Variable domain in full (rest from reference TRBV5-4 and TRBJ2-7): ETGVTQSPTHLIKTRGQQVTLRCSSQSGHNTVSWYQQALGQGPQFIFQYYREEENGRGNFPPRFSGLQFPNYSSELNVNALELDDSALYLCASSSLAQTYEQYFGPGTRLTVT.

CDR3 nucleotides: TGCAGTGCTAGATCGACCGGACAGGGAAAGACCCAGTACTTC. This gives the protein CSARSTGQGKTQYF. V and J are TRBV20-1 and TRBJ2-5; 8 bases match TRBD1. This CDR3 has 14 amino acids. Trimming at V came to 2 bases and at J to 6 bases, leaving 8 bases not matched to a gene. Germline CDR1 and CDR2: DFQATT and SNEGSKA (reference sequence).

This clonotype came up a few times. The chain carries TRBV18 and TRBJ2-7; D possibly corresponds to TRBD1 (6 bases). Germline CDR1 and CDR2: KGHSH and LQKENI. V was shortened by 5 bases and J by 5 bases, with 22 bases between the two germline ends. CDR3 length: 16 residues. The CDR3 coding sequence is TGTGCCAGCTCAGCCGCTAGGACAGCCGTCCCCCACGAGCAGTACTTC. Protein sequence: CASSAARTAVPHEQYF.

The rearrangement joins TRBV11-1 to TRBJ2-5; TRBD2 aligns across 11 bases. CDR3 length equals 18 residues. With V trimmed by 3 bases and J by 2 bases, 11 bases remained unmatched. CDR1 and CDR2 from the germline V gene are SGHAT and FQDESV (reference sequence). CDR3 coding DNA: TGTGCCAGCAGCTTCCCCAAGAGACTAGCGGGACTTCAAGAGACCCAGTACTTC. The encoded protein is CASSFPKRLAGLQETQYF.

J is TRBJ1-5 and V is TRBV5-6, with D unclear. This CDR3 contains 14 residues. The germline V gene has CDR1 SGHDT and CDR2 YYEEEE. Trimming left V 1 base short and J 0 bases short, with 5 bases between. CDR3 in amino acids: CASSLTISNQPQHF. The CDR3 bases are TGTGCCAGCAGCTTGACGATTAGCAATCAGCCCCAGCATTTT.

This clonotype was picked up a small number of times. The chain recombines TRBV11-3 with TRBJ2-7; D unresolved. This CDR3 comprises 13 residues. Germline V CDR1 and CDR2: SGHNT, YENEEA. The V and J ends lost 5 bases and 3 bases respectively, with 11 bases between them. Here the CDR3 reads CASSIGSLYEQYF. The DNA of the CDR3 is TGTGCCAGCAGCATCGGGTCACTCTACGAGCAGTACTTC.

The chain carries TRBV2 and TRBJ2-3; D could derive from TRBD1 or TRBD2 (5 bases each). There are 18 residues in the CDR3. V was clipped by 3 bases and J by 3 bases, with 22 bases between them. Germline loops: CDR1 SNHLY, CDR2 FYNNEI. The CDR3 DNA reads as TGTGCCAGCAGTGACCCGATTTGGGGGAGCAGTCGGACAGATACGCAGTATTTT. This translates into CASSDPIWGSSRTDTQYF.

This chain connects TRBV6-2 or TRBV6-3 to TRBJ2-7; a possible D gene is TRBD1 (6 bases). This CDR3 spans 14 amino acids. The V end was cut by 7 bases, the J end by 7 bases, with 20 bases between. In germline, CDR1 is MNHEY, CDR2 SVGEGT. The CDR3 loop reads CASTASQLRGEQYF. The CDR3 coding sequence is TGTGCCAGCACCGCCAGCCAACTTAGGGGGGAGCAGTACTTC.

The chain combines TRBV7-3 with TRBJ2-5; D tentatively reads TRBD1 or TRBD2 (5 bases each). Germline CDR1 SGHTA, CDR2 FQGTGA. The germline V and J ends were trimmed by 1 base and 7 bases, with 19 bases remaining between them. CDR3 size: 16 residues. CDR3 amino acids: CASSLSSSGPRGTQYF. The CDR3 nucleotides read TGTGCCAGCAGCTTAAGTTCGTCGGGGCCACGCGGGACCCAGTACTTC. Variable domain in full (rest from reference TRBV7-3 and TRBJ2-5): GAGVSQTPSNKVTEKGKYVELRCDPISGHTALYWYRQSLGQGPEFLIYFQGTGAADDSGLPNDRFFAVRPEGSVSTLKIQRTERGDSAVYLCASSLSSSGPRGTQYFGPGTRLLVL.

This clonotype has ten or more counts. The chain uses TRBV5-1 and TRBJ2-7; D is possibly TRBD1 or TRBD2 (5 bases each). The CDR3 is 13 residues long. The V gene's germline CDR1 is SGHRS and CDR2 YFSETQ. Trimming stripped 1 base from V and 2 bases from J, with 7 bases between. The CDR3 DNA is TGCGCCAGCAGCTTGAAGGGACCCTACGAGCAGTACTTC. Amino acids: CASSLKGPYEQYF.